This T cell receptor beta chain is from a study of T cells in women clearing cervical HPV infection. CDR1 is SGHTA, CDR2 FQGNSA, per germline. This CDR3 comprises 15 residues. TCRdb keeps only in-frame clones here, not all; method: immunoSEQ multiplex PCR. Seen in this sample are roughly 45,000 clones; the ten most common clones hold about 1%. As regards this clone: The read terminates 3 residues ahead of where the CDR3 ends, so the germline J gene completes it.

Sequencing was carried out using blood buffy coat. This chain uses TRBV7-2 with TRBJ1-2; D might be TRBD1 (6 bases). This clonotype originated in a woman between 18 and 75 years old with a cervical HPV16 infection that either progressed to CIN3+ or cleared (not recorded which). This CDR3 reads CASSLVPGWTDTYTF. The covered CDR3 bases are TGTGCCAGCAGCTTAGTCCCGGGTTGGACAGATACC.